This is a list of T cell receptor beta chains from one sample in a study of T-cell memory formation after mild COVID-19. TCRdb reprocessed the 5' RACE reads with MiXCR, giving one entry per CDR3 protein. The sample comprises tens of thousands of distinct CDR3 sequences, over 7.5% of which are singletons, and 1.2% rests with the top ten. Sample: PBMCs or a T cell subset sorted from them (not recorded which). These receptors were obtained from a man between 18 and 29 years old who had mild COVID-19 (a few samples of this study predate the infection). Cell type and time point are not known. Each CDR3 is given with its conserved first and last residue. A D gene is named only where the DNA matches it firmly. Expanded clones get a size class; other rows say once, few or many, or leave the size out.

clone_size	v_call	j_call	d_call	cdr3_aa	cdr3_nt
.	TRBV7-8	TRBJ1-2	TRBD1	CASSLAGTGDRYGYTF	TGTGCCAGCAGCTTAGCGGGAACAGGGGATCGATATGGCTACACCTTC
few	TRBV9	TRBJ2-2	TRBD2	CASSVGLAGDTGELFF	TGTGCCAGCAGCGTAGGGCTAGCGGGGGACACCGGGGAGCTGTTTTTT
.	TRBV7-2	TRBJ1-1	.	CASSLVYSVRNTEAFF	TGTGCCAGCAGCTTAGTTTATTCAGTCCGGAACACTGAAGCTTTCTTT
many	TRBV29-1	TRBJ2-5	TRBD1	CSVEGALGETQYF	TGCAGCGTCGAGGGGGCGTTGGGAGAGACCCAGTACTTC
few	TRBV18	TRBJ2-6	.	CASSPRAGSGANVLTF	TGTGCCAGCTCACCACGGGCAGGCTCTGGGGCCAACGTCCTGACTTTC
.	TRBV18	TRBJ1-3	.	CASSPPGTGNTIYF	TGTGCCAGCTCACCACCAGGAACTGGAAACACCATATATTTT
few	TRBV5-1	TRBJ2-3	TRBD2	CASSYGLAAQSTDTQYF	TGCGCCAGCAGCTACGGACTAGCAGCCCAAAGCACAGATACGCAGTATTTT
many	TRBV6-6	TRBJ2-7	TRBD1	CASRATGQNYEQYF	TGTGCCAGCAGGGCAACGGGACAGAACTACGAGCAGTACTTC
few	TRBV20-1	TRBJ1-5	TRBD1	CSAVQGAQANQPQHF	TGCAGTGCTGTACAGGGGGCGCAGGCCAATCAGCCCCAGCATTTT
few	TRBV7-2	TRBJ1-2	.	CASSLANTDYGYTF	TGTGCCAGCAGCTTAGCTAACACCGACTATGGCTACACCTTC
few	TRBV6-5	TRBJ2-7	TRBD2	CASSYTGTSGGKYEQYF	TGTGCCAGCAGTTACACCGGGACTAGCGGGGGAAAATACGAGCAGTACTTC
few	TRBV12-3/TRBV12-4	TRBJ2-6	.	CASSPGAGKAGANVLTF	TGTGCCAGCAGTCCTGGGGCAGGGAAGGCTGGGGCCAACGTCCTGACTTTC
.	TRBV3-1	TRBJ1-2	.	CASSLSVYGYTF	TGTGCCAGCAGCCTCAGTGTCTATGGCTACACCTTC
few	TRBV6-5	TRBJ1-1	TRBD1	CASSYSGGLVTEAFF	TGTGCCAGCAGTTACTCAGGGGGCCTGGTCACTGAAGCTTTCTTT
few	TRBV6-2/TRBV6-3	TRBJ2-1	.	CASSRTPISYNEQFF	TGTGCCAGCAGTCGGACTCCCATCTCCTACAATGAGCAGTTCTTC
many	TRBV5-1	TRBJ1-1	.	CASSLETSGLTEAFF	TGCGCCAGCAGCTTGGAGACCTCGGGATTGACTGAAGCTTTCTTT
few	TRBV28	TRBJ1-4	.	CASRATGEKLFF	TGTGCCAGCAGGGCAACTGGGGAAAAACTGTTTTTT
few	TRBV3-1	TRBJ1-1	TRBD1	CASSPSTGASEAFF	TGTGCCAGCAGCCCCTCGACAGGGGCCAGTGAAGCTTTCTTT
few	TRBV6-1	TRBJ2-3	.	CASSEQGGTDTQYF	TGTGCCAGCAGTGAACAGGGTGGCACAGATACGCAGTATTTT
few	TRBV7-3	TRBJ1-1	.	CASSLNPETEAFF	TGTGCCAGCAGCTTAAATCCGGAAACTGAAGCTTTCTTT
.	TRBV5-4	TRBJ1-4	TRBD1	CAISRGQGAHEKLFF	TGTGCCATCAGCCGAGGACAGGGGGCGCATGAAAAACTGTTTTTT
few	TRBV29-1	TRBJ2-7	.	CSVLDLRSGEQYF	TGCAGCGTTCTTGACCTTAGGAGCGGGGAGCAGTACTTC
.	TRBV12-3/TRBV12-4	TRBJ2-2	TRBD2	CASSAATLRGGLGGELFF	TGTGCCAGCAGTGCCGCGACTTTGCGGGGGGGCCTCGGCGGGGAGCTGTTTTTT
few	TRBV5-4	TRBJ2-7	TRBD2	CASSARLAGTYEQYF	TGTGCCAGCAGTGCGAGGCTAGCGGGGACCTACGAGCAGTACTTC
many	TRBV4-1	TRBJ2-1	TRBD2	CASSQALAGGHPYNEQFF	TGCGCCAGCAGCCAAGCCCTAGCGGGGGGGCACCCCTACAATGAGCAGTTCTTC
.	TRBV6-6	TRBJ2-5	TRBD1	CASSSPTGTETQYF	TGTGCCAGCAGTTCCCCGACAGGGACGGAGACCCAGTACTTC
few	TRBV30	TRBJ2-3	TRBD1	CAWGDSPSTDTQYF	TGTGCCTGGGGGGACAGTCCGAGCACAGATACGCAGTATTTT
.	TRBV20-1	TRBJ2-7	TRBD2	CSARSGGSSYEQYF	TGCAGTGCTAGAAGCGGGGGGAGCTCCTACGAGCAGTACTTC
few	TRBV20-1	TRBJ2-2	.	CSARDPKTGDTGELFF	TGCAGTGCTAGAGATCCCAAGACAGGCGACACCGGGGAGCTGTTTTTT
few	TRBV7-9	TRBJ1-2	.	CASSGSLGMGGYTF	TGTGCCAGCAGCGGCTCCCTAGGGATGGGAGGCTACACCTTC
few	TRBV7-8	TRBJ1-5	.	CASSLDSGAYSNQPQHF	TGTGCCAGCAGCTTAGATTCAGGCGCGTATAGCAATCAGCCCCAGCATTTT
.	TRBV4-3	TRBJ2-7	TRBD1	CASSQDRGEQYF	TGCGCCAGCAGCCAGGACAGGGGCGAGCAGTACTTC
many	TRBV7-2	TRBJ1-6	.	CASSLAPGSYSPLHF	TGTGCCAGCAGCTTAGCGCCAGGCAGCTACTCACCCCTCCACTTT
few	TRBV7-9	TRBJ2-3	TRBD2	CASSRGLAGGLGDTQYF	TGTGCCAGCAGCCGCGGACTAGCGGGGGGGCTTGGAGATACGCAGTATTTT
many	TRBV12-3/TRBV12-4	TRBJ1-2	TRBD1	CASSPRTGQYGYTF	TGTGCCAGCAGTCCCAGGACAGGGCAATATGGCTACACCTTC
many	TRBV24-1	TRBJ1-1	.	CATSQGTEAFF	TGTGCCACCAGTCAGGGGACTGAAGCTTTCTTT
.	TRBV4-3	TRBJ2-2	.	CASSQDSGGPRSGELFF	TGCGCCAGCAGCCAAGATTCAGGGGGGCCGAGGTCCGGGGAGCTGTTTTTT
.	TRBV18	TRBJ2-1	TRBD2	CASSPQGGQQFF	TGTGCCAGCTCACCGCAGGGAGGGCAGCAGTTCTTC
.	TRBV24-1	TRBJ2-5	.	CATSDLRGAGETQYF	TGTGCCACCAGTGATTTGAGGGGGGCGGGAGAGACCCAGTACTTC
.	TRBV28	TRBJ2-3	TRBD1	CASRSPLTGGLSDTQYF	TGTGCCAGCAGATCACCCCTGACAGGGGGCCTATCAGATACGCAGTATTTT
few	TRBV9	TRBJ2-2	TRBD2	CASSGSGGATTGELFF	TGTGCCAGCAGCGGAAGCGGGGGGGCGACCACCGGGGAGCTGTTTTTT
few	TRBV7-2	TRBJ2-3	.	CASSRGRTDTQYF	TGTGCCAGCAGCAGGGGACGCACAGATACGCAGTATTTT
few	TRBV29-1	TRBJ1-5	.	CSVEGGGGQPQHF	TGCAGCGTTGAAGGAGGGGGAGGTCAGCCCCAGCATTTT
.	TRBV7-9	TRBJ2-1	TRBD2	CASSSNPRLAGGNEQFF	TGTGCCAGCAGCTCCAACCCCAGACTAGCGGGGGGCAATGAGCAGTTCTTC
few	TRBV2	TRBJ1-2	.	CASSDAAAYGYTF	TGTGCCAGCAGTGATGCGGCAGCCTATGGCTACACCTTC
.	TRBV5-1	TRBJ2-3	.	CASSLAARGTDTQYF	TGCGCCAGCAGCTTGGCGGCAAGGGGGACAGATACGCAGTATTTT
.	TRBV5-6	TRBJ2-2	TRBD1	CASIPGQGTAGELFF	TGTGCCAGCATTCCGGGACAGGGGACCGCCGGGGAGCTGTTTTTT
.	TRBV6-5	TRBJ2-7	.	CASSYGGTGSYEQYF	TGTGCCAGCAGTTATGGAGGAACAGGAAGTTACGAGCAGTACTTC
few	TRBV5-1	TRBJ2-3	.	CASSPIGGFTDTQYF	TGCGCCAGCAGCCCCATCGGGGGCTTTACAGATACGCAGTATTTT
few	TRBV12-3/TRBV12-4	TRBJ1-5	TRBD1	CASSLTGRQPQHF	TGTGCCAGCAGTTTGACAGGGCGACAGCCCCAGCATTTT
few	TRBV4-1	TRBJ1-2	TRBD1	CASSQGEAGGNYGYTF	TGCGCCAGCAGCCAAGGAGAGGCAGGGGGCAACTATGGCTACACCTTC
.	TRBV29-1	TRBJ2-7	.	CSVRAGGEEQYF	TGCAGCGTCCGGGCTGGTGGGGAAGAGCAGTACTTC